The rows below give T cell receptor beta chains drawn from one sample of a study of Graves' ophthalmopathy and Graves' hyperthyroidism. MiXCR, run by TCRdb on the multiplex PCR reads, gives a single entry per CDR3 protein. The sample includes over 650,000 distinct CDR3 sequences, about 41% seen only once; the top ten take around 3.3%. Sample: peripheral blood. The origin of the receptors is an adult man with Graves' ophthalmopathy. The CDR3 runs from the conserved cysteine through the conserved F or W. Fields, in order: V gene, D gene, J gene, CDR3 length, clone size, CDR3 DNA, CDR3 protein. A D gene is named only where the DNA matches it firmly. The size field is filled for only some rows; it gives once, few, many or a size class.

V: TRBV29-1
D: .
J: TRBJ1-1
length: 12
size: .
DNA: TGCAGCGCGCAGGTTGTCTTCACTGAAGCTTTCTTT
CDR3: CSAQVVFTEAFF

V: TRBV29-1
D: .
J: TRBJ1-3
length: 13
size: many
DNA: TGCAGCGTTGGGCAGGGGAGGGGAAACACCATATATTTT
CDR3: CSVGQGRGNTIYF

V: TRBV10-3
D: TRBD1
J: TRBJ1-1
length: 16
size: many
DNA: TGTGCCATCAGTGAGGCGACAGGGGCCGGGGACACTGAAGCTTTCTTT
CDR3: CAISEATGAGDTEAFF

V: TRBV12-3/TRBV12-4
D: .
J: TRBJ1-3
length: 17
size: many
DNA: TGTGCCAGCACCCTACCCGGGGCCCTCATCTCTGGAAACACCATATATTTT
CDR3: CASTLPGALISGNTIYF

V: TRBV5-6
D: .
J: TRBJ1-2
length: 13
size: many
DNA: TGTGCCAGCAGCTTGCCGGGTTCTCGGGGCTACACCTTC
CDR3: CASSLPGSRGYTF

V: TRBV5-1
D: .
J: TRBJ2-2
length: 15
size: .
DNA: TGCGCCAGCGGGAGTATGGTACGTCGGACCGGGGAGCTGTTTTTT
CDR3: CASGSMVRRTGELFF

V: TRBV2
D: .
J: TRBJ2-2
length: 14
size: many
DNA: TGTGCCAGCACCGAAGAGCAGGGTACCGGGGAGCTGTTTTTT
CDR3: CASTEEQGTGELFF

V: TRBV7-8
D: .
J: TRBJ2-7
length: 16
size: .
DNA: TGCGCCAGCAGCCAAGATCACAGGTTTGCGGACTACGAGCAGTACTTC
CDR3: CASSQDHRFADYEQYF

V: TRBV29-1
D: TRBD1
J: TRBJ2-7
length: 13
size: .
DNA: TGCAGCGTCGTCGGGACAGGGGGCTACGAGCAGTACTTC
CDR3: CSVVGTGGYEQYF

V: TRBV12-3/TRBV12-4
D: .
J: TRBJ1-2
length: 15
size: .
DNA: TGTGCCAGCAGTCCCTACGCGATGCATAACTATAACTACACCTTC
CDR3: CASSPYAMHNYNYTF

V: TRBV5-1
D: .
J: TRBJ1-1
length: 12
size: many
DNA: TGTGCCAGTAGTGCGGGGAACACTGAAGCTTTCTTT
CDR3: CASSAGNTEAFF

V: TRBV24-1
D: TRBD2
J: TRBJ2-6
length: 14
size: .
DNA: TGTGCCACCGGAACCTCTAGCGGGGCTAACGTCCTGACTTTC
CDR3: CATGTSSGANVLTF